This T cell receptor beta chain comes out of a study of control samples from healthy donors and cancer patients. This table comes from immunoSEQ multiplex PCR, and its TCRdb copy is limited to in-frame clones, with some not included. In the table there are under 150,000 clones, more than 75% of which are singletons. V dropped 3 bases and J dropped 5 bases, with 11 bases sitting between them. The germline V gene has CDR1 SGHRS and CDR2 YFSETQ. The CDR3 has 13 residues. Source material: blood. The gene calls are TRBV5-1 and TRBJ2-5; weak D call: TRBD1 (8 bases). This TCR was recovered from an older woman in good health. In DNA form, the CDR3 reads TGCGCCAGCAGCTCACAGGGGGGGGAGACCCAGTACTTC. Translating gives CASSSQGGETQYF.